One and the same sample provided the 6 T cell receptor beta chains below, sequenced in a study of shared clonotypes between healthy human individuals. The protocol was immunoSEQ multiplex PCR, while the TCRdb copy is restricted to in-frame clones and leaves out a portion. The repertoire includes some 1.1 million clones, 70% to 85% of them detected once, and about 0.94% sits in the top ten. The specimen sequenced was memory CD4+ T cells from PBMCs. The subset: CD45RA-negative fraction. All receptors derive from a young man in good health. Some clones in this sample may be carry-over from other donors' samples.

The rearrangement uses TRBV11-2 and TRBJ2-2; 8 bases are a match to TRBD1. CDR3 size: 16 residues. V shed 1 base, J shed 6 bases, and the junction held 7 bases outside the gene matches. The germline V gene has CDR1 SGHAT and CDR2 FQNNGV. The CDR3 DNA follows: TGTGCCAGCAGCTTAGCCCACCGACAGGGGTCCGGGGAGCTGTTTTTT. It encodes CASSLAHRQGSGELFF.

The chain is built from TRBV5-4 and TRBJ2-7; maybe TRBD2 (5 bases). V lost 0 bases and J lost 7, with 11 bases in between. The V gene's germline CDR1 is SGHNT and CDR2 YYREEE (reference sequence). The CDR3 is made up of 13 amino acids. CDR3 nucleotides: TGTGCCAGCAGCTTGGACAGAACGGGGGAGCAGTACTTC. Its protein product is CASSLDRTGEQYF. The full variable domain, with the rest looked up from reference TRBV5-4 and TRBJ2-7, is ETGVTQSPTHLIKTRGQQVTLRCSSQSGHNTVSWYQQALGQGPQFIFQYYREEENGRGNFPPRFSGLQFPNYSSELNVNALELDDSALYLCASSLDRTGEQYFGPGTRLTVT.

This chain joins TRBV6-5 and TRBJ1-5, with TRBD1 matching 9 bases. Germline CDR1 is MNHEY and CDR2 is SVGAGI. V lost 8 bases to trimming and J lost 1 base; unmatched junction nucleotides: 6. This CDR3 has 15 residues. CDR3 bases: TGTGCCAGCCGGAGGGACAGGGTGAGCAATCAGCCCCAGCATTTT. It yields the protein CASRRDRVSNQPQHF.

The chain couples TRBV2 to TRBJ2-1; 11 bases match TRBD2. The J segment lost 3 bases and the V segment lost 10 bases, leaving 8 bases of the junction unmatched. CDR1 is SNHLY and CDR2 is FYNNEI in the germline V gene. CDR3 size: 15 residues. The DNA of the CDR3 is TGTGCCACCAAACGCCTAGCGGGAGGCTACAATGAGCAGTTCTTC. It specifies CATKRLAGGYNEQFF.

The table lists this clone with a count of one. The rearrangement uses TRBV6-5 and TRBJ2-3; 7 positions agree with TRBD1. V gave up 6 bases and J gave up 0 bases; unmatched junction bases: 6. Germline CDR1 MNHEY, CDR2 SVGAGI. The CDR3 sequence is 15 residues long. The CDR3 is CASSRQGRSTDTQYF. The CDR3 DNA reads as TGTGCCAGCAGCCGACAGGGCCGAAGCACAGATACGCAGTATTTT.

The rearrangement uses TRBV7-2 and TRBJ2-5; D tentatively reads TRBD1 or TRBD2 (5 bases each). CDR1 is SGHTA and CDR2 is FQGNSA in the germline V gene. The CDR3 sequence is 14 residues long. V was shortened by 5 bases and J by 5 bases, with 15 bases between the two germline ends. CDR3 coding DNA: TGTGCCAGCAGCCTTACGGGGCGTTGGGAGACCCAGTACTTC. It codes for CASSLTGRWETQYF.